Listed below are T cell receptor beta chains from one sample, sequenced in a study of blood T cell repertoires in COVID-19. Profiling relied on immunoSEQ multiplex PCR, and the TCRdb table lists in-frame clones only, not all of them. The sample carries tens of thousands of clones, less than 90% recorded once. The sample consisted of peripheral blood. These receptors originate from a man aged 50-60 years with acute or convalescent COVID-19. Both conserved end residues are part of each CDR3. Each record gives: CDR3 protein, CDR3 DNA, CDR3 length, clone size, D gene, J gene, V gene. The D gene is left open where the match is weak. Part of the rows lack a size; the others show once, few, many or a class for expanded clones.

CDR3 protein: CASERGYEQYF; CDR3 DNA: TGCGCCAGCGAACGGGGATACGAGCAGTACTTC; CDR3 length: 11; clone size: -; D gene: -; J gene: TRBJ2-7; V gene: TRBV10-2
CDR3 protein: CASSSKETQYF; CDR3 DNA: TGTGCCAGCAGCTCAAAAGAGACCCAGTACTTC; CDR3 length: 11; clone size: -; D gene: -; J gene: TRBJ2-5; V gene: TRBV11-2
CDR3 protein: CASSILRTGIGYGYTF; CDR3 DNA: TGTGCCAGTAGTATATTACGGACAGGAATCGGCTATGGCTACACCTTC; CDR3 length: 16; clone size: -; D gene: TRBD1; J gene: TRBJ1-2; V gene: TRBV19
CDR3 protein: CASSYAAGGYEQYF; CDR3 DNA: TGTGCCAGCAGTTACGCGGCGGGAGGGTACGAGCAGTACTTC; CDR3 length: 14; clone size: -; D gene: TRBD2; J gene: TRBJ2-7; V gene: TRBV27
CDR3 protein: CASSRGAAGNTIYF; CDR3 DNA: TGCGCCAGCAGCCGGGGGGCGGCCGGAAACACCATATATTTT; CDR3 length: 14; clone size: -; D gene: -; J gene: TRBJ1-3; V gene: TRBV5-1
CDR3 protein: CASSENELSPLHF; CDR3 DNA: TGTGCCAGCAGTGAAAACGAGCTGTCGCCCCTCCACTTT; CDR3 length: 13; clone size: -; D gene: -; J gene: TRBJ1-6; V gene: TRBV6-1
CDR3 protein: CASSDRSSYEQYF; CDR3 DNA: TGTGCCAGCAGCGATCGGAGCTCCTACGAGCAGTACTTC; CDR3 length: 13; clone size: -; D gene: -; J gene: TRBJ2-7; V gene: TRBV7-2
CDR3 protein: CASSYAGNYNEQFF; CDR3 DNA: TGTGCCAGCAGTTACGCGGGGAATTACAATGAGCAGTTCTTC; CDR3 length: 14; clone size: -; D gene: -; J gene: TRBJ2-1; V gene: TRBV6-6
CDR3 protein: CASSLRTGLNQPQHF; CDR3 DNA: TGTGCCAGTAGTTTAAGGACAGGGTTAAATCAGCCCCAGCATTTT; CDR3 length: 15; clone size: -; D gene: TRBD1; J gene: TRBJ1-5; V gene: TRBV19
CDR3 protein: CASSYEAGTSWAYNEQFF; CDR3 DNA: TGTGCCAGCAGTTACGAGGCGGGGACCAGCTGGGCCTACAATGAGCAGTTCTTC; CDR3 length: 18; clone size: -; D gene: -; J gene: TRBJ2-1; V gene: TRBV6-2/TRBV6-3
CDR3 protein: CATSRDGQGNTIYF; CDR3 DNA: TGTGCCACCAGCAGAGATGGTCAGGGAAACACCATATATTTT; CDR3 length: 14; clone size: -; D gene: -; J gene: TRBJ1-3; V gene: TRBV15
CDR3 protein: CSGDLWEAPNEQFF; CDR3 DNA: TGCAGCGGAGATCTTTGGGAGGCCCCCAATGAGCAGTTCTTC; CDR3 length: 14; clone size: -; D gene: -; J gene: TRBJ2-1; V gene: TRBV29-1
CDR3 protein: CASSVDGGSNFDEQFF; CDR3 DNA: TGTGCCAGCAGCGTAGACGGCGGGAGTAATTTCGATGAGCAGTTCTTC; CDR3 length: 16; clone size: -; D gene: TRBD2; J gene: TRBJ2-1; V gene: TRBV9
CDR3 protein: CASSLAPMDGYTF; CDR3 DNA: TGTGCCAGCAGTTTGGCCCCCATGGATGGCTACACCTTC; CDR3 length: 13; clone size: -; D gene: -; J gene: TRBJ1-2; V gene: TRBV27
CDR3 protein: CASSLSGRGADTQYF; CDR3 DNA: TGTGCCAGCAGTTTAAGCGGGAGGGGGGCAGATACGCAGTATTTT; CDR3 length: 15; clone size: once; D gene: TRBD2; J gene: TRBJ2-3; V gene: TRBV28
CDR3 protein: CASSYVRGQGNYGYTF; CDR3 DNA: TGTGCCAGCAGTTATGTGCGGGGACAGGGAAACTATGGCTACACCTTC; CDR3 length: 16; clone size: -; D gene: TRBD1; J gene: TRBJ1-2; V gene: TRBV6-2/TRBV6-3
CDR3 protein: CSVEWGGQYF; CDR3 DNA: TGCAGCGTTGAGTGGGGGGGGCAGTATTTT; CDR3 length: 10; clone size: -; D gene: TRBD2; J gene: TRBJ2-3; V gene: TRBV29-1
CDR3 protein: CASTPLQAPTTQHF; CDR3 DNA: TGTGCCAGCACCCCCTTACAGGCCCCCACGACCCAGCATTTT; CDR3 length: 14; clone size: -; D gene: -; J gene: TRBJ1-5; V gene: TRBV28
CDR3 protein: CASSIDDRGLGTEAFF; CDR3 DNA: TGTGCCAGTAGTATAGATGACAGGGGGCTTGGCACTGAAGCTTTCTTT; CDR3 length: 16; clone size: -; D gene: TRBD1; J gene: TRBJ1-1; V gene: TRBV19
CDR3 protein: CASSQTELNEQFF; CDR3 DNA: TGTGCCAGCAGTCAGACTGAACTCAATGAGCAGTTCTTC; CDR3 length: 13; clone size: -; D gene: -; J gene: TRBJ2-1; V gene: TRBV5-4
CDR3 protein: CATSRGSSRNEQFF; CDR3 DNA: TGTGCCACCAGCAGAGGGAGCAGTCGGAATGAGCAGTTCTTC; CDR3 length: 14; clone size: few; D gene: -; J gene: TRBJ2-1; V gene: TRBV15
CDR3 protein: CATSTRQGAGNTIYF; CDR3 DNA: TGTGCCACCAGCACTCGACAGGGGGCAGGAAACACCATATATTTT; CDR3 length: 15; clone size: -; D gene: TRBD1; J gene: TRBJ1-3; V gene: TRBV15
CDR3 protein: CASSQDYGTGRLQPQHF; CDR3 DNA: TGCGCCAGCAGCCAAGATTACGGGACAGGGCGGCTTCAGCCCCAGCATTTT; CDR3 length: 17; clone size: -; D gene: TRBD1; J gene: TRBJ1-5; V gene: TRBV4-1
CDR3 protein: CASSLQDRNTEAFF; CDR3 DNA: TGTGCCAGCAGCCTTCAAGACAGGAACACTGAAGCTTTCTTT; CDR3 length: 14; clone size: -; D gene: -; J gene: TRBJ1-1; V gene: TRBV4-2
CDR3 protein: CASSLGGVQQPQHF; CDR3 DNA: TGCGCCAGCAGCTTGGGGGGCGTTCAGCAGCCCCAGCATTTT; CDR3 length: 14; clone size: -; D gene: -; J gene: TRBJ1-5; V gene: TRBV5-1
CDR3 protein: CACGAGGNIQYF; CDR3 DNA: TGTGCCTGCGGAGCAGGGGGAAACATTCAGTACTTC; CDR3 length: 12; clone size: -; D gene: TRBD1; J gene: TRBJ2-4; V gene: TRBV11-2
CDR3 protein: CASSQDRGSGNTIYF; CDR3 DNA: TGTGCCAGCAGTCAGGACAGGGGCTCTGGAAACACCATATATTTT; CDR3 length: 15; clone size: -; D gene: TRBD1; J gene: TRBJ1-3; V gene: TRBV27
CDR3 protein: CASSRRTSGGSNTGELFF; CDR3 DNA: TGTGCCAGCAGCAGAAGGACTAGCGGGGGTAGTAACACCGGGGAGCTGTTTTTT; CDR3 length: 18; clone size: -; D gene: TRBD2; J gene: TRBJ2-2; V gene: TRBV7-9
CDR3 protein: CASSYPLRRDYGYTF; CDR3 DNA: TGTGCCAGCAGTTATCCCCTCCGGAGGGACTATGGCTACACCTTC; CDR3 length: 15; clone size: -; D gene: -; J gene: TRBJ1-2; V gene: TRBV6-2/TRBV6-3
CDR3 protein: CASSHLAGENEAFF; CDR3 DNA: TGTGCCAGCAGCCACTTGGCAGGGGAAAATGAAGCTTTCTTT; CDR3 length: 14; clone size: once; D gene: -; J gene: TRBJ1-1; V gene: TRBV5-4
CDR3 protein: CSVLTGPEAFF; CDR3 DNA: TGCAGCGTTCTGACAGGCCCTGAAGCTTTCTTT; CDR3 length: 11; clone size: -; D gene: -; J gene: TRBJ1-1; V gene: TRBV29-1
CDR3 protein: CASSVRDSHNSPLHF; CDR3 DNA: TGTGCCAGCAGCGTCCGGGACAGCCATAATTCACCCCTCCACTTT; CDR3 length: 15; clone size: -; D gene: TRBD1; J gene: TRBJ1-6; V gene: TRBV4-2
CDR3 protein: CASSYSRDLGGYTF; CDR3 DNA: TGTGCCAGCAGTTACTCGAGGGACTTGGGCGGCTACACCTTC; CDR3 length: 14; clone size: -; D gene: -; J gene: TRBJ1-2; V gene: TRBV6-5
CDR3 protein: CSAVIKRDKKAGANVLTF; CDR3 DNA: TGCAGCGCCGTTATAAAGAGGGACAAGAAGGCCGGGGCCAACGTCCTGACTTTC; CDR3 length: 18; clone size: -; D gene: -; J gene: TRBJ2-6; V gene: TRBV29-1
CDR3 protein: CSASGQGYSYEQYF; CDR3 DNA: TGCAGTGCTAGTGGACAGGGGTATTCCTACGAGCAGTACTTC; CDR3 length: 14; clone size: -; D gene: TRBD1; J gene: TRBJ2-7; V gene: TRBV20-1
CDR3 protein: CASTSEEGRHQETQYF; CDR3 DNA: TGTGCCAGCACCTCGGAGGAAGGGCGCCACCAAGAGACCCAGTACTTC; CDR3 length: 16; clone size: -; D gene: -; J gene: TRBJ2-5; V gene: TRBV2
CDR3 protein: CASSQDPVTAQYF; CDR3 DNA: TGTGCCAGCAGCCAAGATCCTGTTACGGCCCAGTACTTC; CDR3 length: 13; clone size: -; D gene: -; J gene: TRBJ2-5; V gene: TRBV14
CDR3 protein: CASSLALIGGYTF; CDR3 DNA: TGTGCCAGCAGCTTAGCCTTAATCGGTGGCTACACCTTC; CDR3 length: 13; clone size: -; D gene: -; J gene: TRBJ1-2; V gene: TRBV7-9
CDR3 protein: CASSRLAGYNEQFF; CDR3 DNA: TGTGCCAGCAGCAGACTAGCGGGGTACAATGAGCAGTTCTTC; CDR3 length: 14; clone size: -; D gene: TRBD2; J gene: TRBJ2-1; V gene: TRBV7-2
CDR3 protein: CSVQTRSSSYNEQFF; CDR3 DNA: TGCAGCGTCCAGACTCGATCGAGCTCCTACAATGAGCAGTTCTTC; CDR3 length: 15; clone size: -; D gene: -; J gene: TRBJ2-1; V gene: TRBV29-1
CDR3 protein: CASKVLAGGPDTQYF; CDR3 DNA: TGTGCCAGTAAAGTACTAGCGGGAGGACCAGATACGCAGTATTTT; CDR3 length: 15; clone size: -; D gene: TRBD2; J gene: TRBJ2-3; V gene: TRBV6-5
CDR3 protein: CASSPDIRGSGNTIYF; CDR3 DNA: TGTGCCAGCTCACCAGATATCAGGGGATCTGGAAACACCATATATTTT; CDR3 length: 16; clone size: -; D gene: -; J gene: TRBJ1-3; V gene: TRBV18
CDR3 protein: CASSHLAGTPTDTQYF; CDR3 DNA: TGTGCCAGCAGCCACCTAGCGGGAACCCCCACAGATACGCAGTATTTT; CDR3 length: 16; clone size: -; D gene: TRBD2; J gene: TRBJ2-3; V gene: TRBV7-9
CDR3 protein: CATSAGLAGATGELFF; CDR3 DNA: TGTGCCACCAGCGCGGGACTAGCGGGGGCCACCGGGGAGCTGTTTTTT; CDR3 length: 16; clone size: -; D gene: TRBD2; J gene: TRBJ2-2; V gene: TRBV24-1
CDR3 protein: CASSQKFGTDGYGYTF; CDR3 DNA: TGTGCCAGCAGCCAGAAATTCGGGACTGACGGTTATGGCTACACCTTC; CDR3 length: 16; clone size: -; D gene: -; J gene: TRBJ1-2; V gene: TRBV3-1/TRBV3-2
CDR3 protein: CATSAPGTGYQPQHF; CDR3 DNA: TGTGCCACCAGTGCCCCAGGGACAGGGTATCAGCCCCAGCATTTT; CDR3 length: 15; clone size: -; D gene: TRBD1; J gene: TRBJ1-5; V gene: TRBV24-1
CDR3 protein: CASTSGTGGNEQYF; CDR3 DNA: TGCGCCAGCACATCCGGGACAGGGGGAAACGAGCAGTACTTC; CDR3 length: 14; clone size: -; D gene: TRBD1; J gene: TRBJ2-7; V gene: TRBV5-1
CDR3 protein: CASSATSGGWGEQFF; CDR3 DNA: TGTGCCAGCAGCGCTACTAGCGGGGGTTGGGGTGAGCAGTTCTTC; CDR3 length: 15; clone size: -; D gene: TRBD2; J gene: TRBJ2-1; V gene: TRBV6-2/TRBV6-3
CDR3 protein: CASSFNLQETQYF; CDR3 DNA: TGCGCCAGCAGCTTCAACCTACAAGAGACCCAGTACTTC; CDR3 length: 13; clone size: -; D gene: -; J gene: TRBJ2-5; V gene: TRBV5-1
CDR3 protein: CATSDRRTGGDEQFF; CDR3 DNA: TGTGCCACCAGTGATCGTCGGACAGGGGGGGATGAGCAGTTCTTC; CDR3 length: 15; clone size: -; D gene: TRBD1; J gene: TRBJ2-1; V gene: TRBV24-1
CDR3 protein: CAWTSPGLAADTQYF; CDR3 DNA: TGTGCCTGGACCTCCCCAGGACTAGCTGCAGATACGCAGTATTTT; CDR3 length: 15; clone size: -; D gene: TRBD2; J gene: TRBJ2-3; V gene: TRBV30
CDR3 protein: CASSPRPIQGDGTQYF; CDR3 DNA: TGTGCCAGCTCACCTCGGCCGATCCAGGGGGATGGGACCCAGTACTTC; CDR3 length: 16; clone size: once; D gene: TRBD1; J gene: TRBJ2-5; V gene: TRBV18
CDR3 protein: CASTVSGISNQPQHF; CDR3 DNA: TGTGCCAGCACCGTGTCCGGGATTAGCAATCAGCCCCAGCATTTT; CDR3 length: 15; clone size: -; D gene: -; J gene: TRBJ1-5; V gene: TRBV28
CDR3 protein: CASSPGNSRSGNTIYF; CDR3 DNA: TGTGCCAGCTCACCCGGTAACAGCCGCTCTGGAAACACCATATATTTT; CDR3 length: 16; clone size: once; D gene: -; J gene: TRBJ1-3; V gene: TRBV18
CDR3 protein: CASSLRAGGGAMPGHNEQFF; CDR3 DNA: TGTGCCAGCAGCTTAAGGGCTGGCGGGGGGGCCATGCCCGGCCACAATGAGCAGTTCTTC; CDR3 length: 20; clone size: few; D gene: TRBD2; J gene: TRBJ2-1; V gene: TRBV5-8
CDR3 protein: CASSLEKGGGNYEQYF; CDR3 DNA: TGTGCCAGCAGCTTAGAAAAGGGTGGAGGGAACTACGAGCAGTACTTC; CDR3 length: 16; clone size: -; D gene: -; J gene: TRBJ2-7; V gene: TRBV11-3
CDR3 protein: CASWDDGGRAQPQHF; CDR3 DNA: TGTGCCAGCTGGGATGATGGAGGGAGGGCTCAGCCCCAGCATTTT; CDR3 length: 15; clone size: once; D gene: -; J gene: TRBJ1-5; V gene: TRBV2
CDR3 protein: CSVVEGDSPLHF; CDR3 DNA: TGCAGCGTTGTGGAGGGAGATTCACCCCTCCACTTT; CDR3 length: 12; clone size: -; D gene: -; J gene: TRBJ1-6; V gene: TRBV29-1
CDR3 protein: CSADVGLLNYGYTF; CDR3 DNA: TGCAGCGCGGATGTGGGACTTTTAAACTATGGCTACACCTTC; CDR3 length: 14; clone size: -; D gene: -; J gene: TRBJ1-2; V gene: TRBV29-1